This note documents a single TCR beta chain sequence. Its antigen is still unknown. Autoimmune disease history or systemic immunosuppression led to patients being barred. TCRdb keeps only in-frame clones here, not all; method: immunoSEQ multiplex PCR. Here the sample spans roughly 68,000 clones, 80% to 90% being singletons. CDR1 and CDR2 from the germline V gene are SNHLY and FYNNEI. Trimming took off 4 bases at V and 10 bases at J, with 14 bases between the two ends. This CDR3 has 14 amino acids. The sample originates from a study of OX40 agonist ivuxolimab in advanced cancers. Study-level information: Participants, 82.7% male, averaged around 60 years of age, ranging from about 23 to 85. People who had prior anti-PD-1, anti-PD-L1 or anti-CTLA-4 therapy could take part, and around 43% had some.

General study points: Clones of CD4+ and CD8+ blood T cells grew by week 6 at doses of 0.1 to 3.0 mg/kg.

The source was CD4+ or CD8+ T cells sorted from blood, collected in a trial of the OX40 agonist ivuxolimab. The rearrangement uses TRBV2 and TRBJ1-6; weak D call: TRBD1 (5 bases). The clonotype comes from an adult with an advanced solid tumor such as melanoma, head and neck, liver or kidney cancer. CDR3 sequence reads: CASSGGTQRSPLHF. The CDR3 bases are TGTGCCAGCAGTGGTGGGACGCAGAGGTCACCCCTCCACTTT.